The sample holds many counts of the clone carrying this TCR beta chain. RNA was extracted from approximately 2.6 ml of whole blood of healthy adults. TCR cDNA received a 3' ligated oligonucleotide that carried a UMI. Input was about 1 to 1,100 ng of DNase-treated total RNA without cell sorting. The record originates from a study of naive and memory T cell subsets. Reverse transcription of blood and skin TCR RNA was primed at alpha and beta constant regions. Amplification of ligated cDNA took four PCR rounds with SP2 and nested alpha and beta constant primers. MiXCR was run by TCRdb on the 5' RACE reads, yielding one entry per CDR3 protein. The sample records roughly 26,000 distinct CDR3 sequences, roughly 25% being singletons. The CDR3 has 13 amino acids.

The chain uses TRBV26 and TRBJ2-2. TRBV26 is a documented pseudogene. The origin of this receptor is a female donor in good health. The chain's CDR3 is CASSQDLEGELFF. The DNA for the CDR3 is TGCGCCAGCAGCCAAGATCTTGAGGGGGAGCTGTTTTTT.